A selection of T cell receptor beta chains follows, all from one sample in a study of response to subunit inactivated influenza vaccine. In TCRdb, the RT-PCR reads were re-called with MiXCR into one record per CDR3 protein. The sample includes some 800,000 distinct CDR3 sequences, about 20% of them seen just once. The input for sequencing was PBMCs from blood, taken about 5 days after vaccination. The receptors stem from a man aged 50-59 years who received an inactivated influenza vaccine. Each CDR3 is given with its conserved first and last residue. The D gene is left open where the match is weak. Clone size is stated in some rows and not others, as once, few, many or a class when expanded.

>few|TRBV20-1|TRBJ1-6|TRBD1
CSARVEGAGYNSPLHF
TGCAGTGCTAGAGTTGAGGGGGCAGGCTATAATTCACCCCTCCACTTT
>.|TRBV5-1|TRBJ2-7|.
CASSLGDGSSYEQYF
TGCGCCAGCAGCTTGGGGGACGGGAGCTCCTACGAGCAGTACTTC
>few|TRBV6-5|TRBJ2-3|TRBD2
CASSSPWGGSTDTQYF
TGTGCCAGCAGTTCCCCCTGGGGGGGGAGCACAGATACGCAGTATTTT
>.|TRBV6-1|TRBJ1-1|.
CASSEPWRNTEAFF
TGTGCCAGCAGTGAACCATGGAGGAACACTGAAGCTTTCTTT
>.|TRBV10-3|TRBJ2-7|.
CAISESDGYEQYF
TGTGCCATCAGTGAGAGCGACGGCTACGAGCAGTACTTC
>.|TRBV6-1|TRBJ2-6|.
CASRPPSSGANVLTF
TGTGCCAGCAGACCCCCGAGCTCTGGGGCCAACGTCCTGACTTTC
>.|TRBV24-1|TRBJ2-3|.
CATSVGEAFTDTQYF
TGTGCCACCAGTGTAGGGGAGGCCTTCACAGATACGCAGTATTTT
>once|TRBV3-1|TRBJ2-1|TRBD2
CASRLAGGPGGEQFF
TGTGCCAGCAGACTAGCGGGAGGGCCCGGGGGTGAGCAGTTCTTC
>.|TRBV12-3/TRBV12-4|TRBJ1-1|.
CASRLGVSRTEAFF
TGTGCCAGCAGGCTAGGGGTGAGTAGGACTGAAGCTTTCTTT
>.|TRBV7-2|TRBJ2-3|TRBD2
CASSLGAGPSTDTQYF
TGTGCCAGCAGCTTAGGAGCGGGGCCGAGCACAGATACGCAGTATTTT
>few|TRBV4-1|TRBJ2-3|.
CASSLQAGSDTQYF
TGCGCCAGCAGCCTCCAGGCGGGGTCAGATACGCAGTATTTT
>few|TRBV18|TRBJ1-1|.
CASSPVIRSGAFF
TGTGCCAGCTCACCAGTCATCAGGTCGGGAGCTTTCTTT
>.|TRBV7-2|TRBJ2-4|TRBD2
CASSPGGRTKNIQYF
TGTGCCAGCAGCCCTGGCGGGAGGACCAAAAACATTCAGTACTTC
>.|TRBV19|TRBJ2-6|.
CASSPWANVLTF
TGTGCCAGTAGTCCGTGGGCCAACGTCCTGACTTTC
>.|TRBV9|TRBJ2-2|.
CASSVSGSGELFF
TGTGCCAGCAGCGTATCGGGGTCCGGGGAGCTGTTTTTT
>.|TRBV4-3|TRBJ2-1|TRBD2
CASSQDGVAGGLAFF
TGCGCCAGCAGCCAAGATGGAGTAGCGGGAGGGCTGGCGTTCTTC
>many|TRBV7-2|TRBJ2-7|.
CASSFGSYYEQYF
TGTGCCAGCAGCTTTGGCAGCTACTACGAGCAGTACTTC
>.|TRBV2|TRBJ1-2|.
CASSSTPGANYGYTF
TGTGCCAGCAGCTCTACCCCCGGAGCAAACTATGGCTACACCTTC
>few|TRBV7-2|TRBJ1-3|.
CASSFSPGIGGNTIYF
TGTGCCAGCAGCTTTTCTCCAGGGATAGGTGGAAACACCATATATTTT
>few|TRBV12-3/TRBV12-4|TRBJ1-2|.
CASSFLGSNYGYTF
TGTGCCAGCAGTTTTCTTGGGAGCAACTATGGCTACACCTTC
>.|TRBV4-1|TRBJ1-4|.
CASSQAGQRKTNEKLFF
TGCGCCAGCAGCCAAGCCGGGCAACGGAAGACTAATGAAAAACTGTTTTTT
>.|TRBV7-9|TRBJ2-5|TRBD2
CASRPPAGGETQYF
TGTGCCAGCAGACCCCCGGCGGGGGGTGAGACCCAGTACTTC
>.|TRBV4-3|TRBJ2-5|TRBD1
CASSQDHSAGGGETQYF
TGCGCCAGCAGCCAAGATCATTCGGCAGGGGGTGGGGAGACCCAGTACTTC
>.|TRBV20-1|TRBJ2-7|.
CSAITPLQGLYEQYF
TGCAGTGCTATCACGCCCCTACAGGGTTTGTACGAGCAGTACTTC
>.|TRBV3-1|TRBJ1-2|.
CASSPGGKGYGYTF
TGTGCCAGCAGTCCGGGGGGAAAGGGTTATGGCTACACCTTC
>few|TRBV12-3/TRBV12-4|TRBJ1-2|.
CASSPDGSHYGYTF
TGTGCCAGCAGTCCGGACGGATCCCACTATGGCTACACCTTC
>.|TRBV7-8|TRBJ1-2|.
CASSLDREWSRYTF
TGTGCCAGCAGCTTAGACAGGGAATGGAGCCGCTACACCTTC
>few|TRBV20-1|TRBJ1-6|.
CSGGEDNSPLHF
TGCAGCGGGGGAGAGGATAATTCACCCCTCCACTTT
>.|TRBV5-4|TRBJ2-3|TRBD2
CASSFIAGDPDTQYF
TGTGCCAGCAGCTTCATCGCGGGAGACCCAGATACGCAGTATTTT
>few|TRBV2|TRBJ1-1|.
CASSVQGMGTEAFF
TGTGCCAGCAGTGTCCAGGGGATGGGCACTGAAGCTTTCTTT
>.|TRBV20-1|TRBJ1-2|.
CSARETGGLAYGYTF
TGCAGTGCTAGGGAAACGGGGGGTTTGGCCTATGGCTACACCTTC
>.|TRBV6-2/TRBV6-3|TRBJ2-7|.
CASSYSGGTSYEQYF
TGTGCCAGCAGTTACTCGGGTGGGACCTCCTACGAGCAGTACTTC
>many|TRBV5-1|TRBJ2-5|TRBD2
CASSLVSGGGETQYF
TGTGCCAGCAGTTTAGTGTCGGGGGGTGGAGAGACCCAGTACTTC
>few|TRBV5-1|TRBJ2-5|.
CASSQRGSETQYF
TGCGCCAGCAGCCAGAGGGGGTCAGAGACCCAGTACTTC
>.|TRBV6-5|TRBJ2-7|TRBD2
CASSYRPRRSGRGDEQYF
TGTGCCAGCAGTTACCGGCCCCGCCGGAGCGGGAGAGGCGACGAGCAGTACTTC
>.|TRBV6-5|TRBJ2-7|TRBD1
CASSSTWDSTYEQYF
TGTGCCAGCAGTTCTACGTGGGACAGCACCTACGAGCAGTACTTC
>.|TRBV5-6|TRBJ2-2|.
CASSLGMHFQQGTGELFF
TGTGCCAGCAGCTTGGGGATGCATTTCCAGCAGGGGACCGGGGAGCTGTTTTTT
>few|TRBV5-6|TRBJ2-2|.
CASSWPAGGELFF
TGTGCCAGCAGCTGGCCAGCAGGGGGGGAGCTGTTTTTT
>few|TRBV12-3/TRBV12-4|TRBJ2-7|TRBD1
CASSLDRTFLYEQYF
TGTGCCAGCAGTTTGGACAGGACTTTCCTCTACGAGCAGTACTTC